Only a few counts were recorded for the clone carrying this T cell receptor (beta chain). This sample stems from a study of patients and donors after allogeneic stem cell transplantation. MiXCR, run by TCRdb on the RT-PCR reads, gives a single entry per CDR3 protein. The table records some 87,000 distinct CDR3 sequences, about 48% of them present only once. Losses at the gene ends were 2 bases for V and 12 bases for J; bases not matched to a gene: 4. Germline CDR1 SEHNR, CDR2 FQNEAQ (reference sequence). The CDR3 length is 11 residues. This clonotype was obtained from a human donor who was either an allogeneic HSCT recipient or a stem cell or donor lymphocyte infusion donor (not recorded which). It is not recorded whose cells these are; they may come from a transplant donor. Source material: blood, either unsorted or a sorted T cell fraction (not recorded which). The V and J genes are TRBV7-9 and TRBJ2-7, with 7 positions matching TRBD2. This CDR3 is CASSLWEGMYF. The CDR3 DNA is TGTGCCAGCAGCTTATGGGAGGGTATGTACTTC.